The present TCR beta chain was sequenced within a study of T cell responses to AZD1222 COVID-19 vaccine. Study overall: Second doses that came at about 4 or about 12 weeks were put together.

CDR3 length: 18 residues. Germline loops: CDR1 LNHDA, CDR2 SQIVND (reference sequence). The V and J ends lost 3 bases and 8 bases, in that order; junction bases with no gene match: 19. Profiling relied on immunoSEQ multiplex PCR, and the TCRdb table lists in-frame clones only, not all of them. The table lists around 130,000 clones, around 89% of them singletons. For this clone: Its antigen is unknown.

Study outcomes and limitations: Seropositive at baseline were only five or six AZD1222 recipients. Spike-specific TCR depth and breadth grew after two AZD1222 doses. Clonal diversity was possibly underestimated, and the donors were mostly white British, with more females.

The rearrangement uses TRBV19 and TRBJ1-2; 9 nucleotides agree with TRBD1. The TCR was taken from an adult in good health. This material consisted of peripheral blood, taken on day 0 of AZD1222 vaccination. The CDR3: CASSMIAAGTGPLRGYTF. The DNA for the CDR3 is TGTGCCAGTAGTATGATCGCCGCGGGGACAGGGCCCCTCAGAGGCTACACCTTC.